The entry below gives a single TCR beta chain sequence along with its context. One junction end disagrees with the germline gene, perhaps due to a read error. Here immunoSEQ multiplex PCR was the method, and the copy in TCRdb shows in-frame clones only, minus some. Found here are 90,000 to 95,000 clones, around 92% of them singletons; the top ten hold around 2.3%. These data belong to a study of T cell changes during pregnancy in multiple sclerosis. CDR3 length equals 12 residues. Per the germline V gene, CDR1 is MDHEN and CDR2 is SYDVKM. Sequencing was performed on peripheral blood, taken in the third trimester of pregnancy. The genes are TRBV28 and TRBJ2-1; no clear D gene. This TCR derives from a female donor with multiple sclerosis, enrolled in a pregnancy study. In nucleotides, the CDR3 is TGTGCCACCAGTGCCGGGTGGGATGAGCAGTTCTTC. Translated, it gives CATSAGWDEQFF.